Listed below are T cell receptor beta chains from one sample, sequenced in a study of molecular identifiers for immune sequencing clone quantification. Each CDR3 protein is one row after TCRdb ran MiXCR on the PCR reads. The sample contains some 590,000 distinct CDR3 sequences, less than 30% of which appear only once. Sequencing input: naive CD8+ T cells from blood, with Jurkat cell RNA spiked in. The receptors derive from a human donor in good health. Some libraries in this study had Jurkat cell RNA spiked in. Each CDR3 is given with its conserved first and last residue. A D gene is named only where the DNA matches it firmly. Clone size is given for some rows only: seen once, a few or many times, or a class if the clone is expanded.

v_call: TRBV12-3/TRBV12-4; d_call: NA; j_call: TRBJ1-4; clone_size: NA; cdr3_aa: CASSSIIATNEKLFF; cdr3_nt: TGTGCCAGCAGCTCTATTATTGCAACTAATGAAAAACTGTTTTTT
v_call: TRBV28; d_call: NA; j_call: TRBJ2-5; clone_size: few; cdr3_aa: CASSLLMGTDLGSQYF; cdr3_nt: TGTGCCAGCAGTTTATTGATGGGGACCGATTTAGGTTCCCAGTACTTC
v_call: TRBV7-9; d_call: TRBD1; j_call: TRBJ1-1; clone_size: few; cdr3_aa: CASSLALGQGGRYTEAFF; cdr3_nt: TGTGCCAGCAGCTTAGCCCTAGGACAGGGAGGTCGTTACACTGAAGCTTTCTTT
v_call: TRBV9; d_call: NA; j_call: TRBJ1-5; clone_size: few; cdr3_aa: CASSVAGNSNQPQHF; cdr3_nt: TGTGCCAGCAGCGTCGCAGGAAATAGCAATCAGCCCCAGCATTTT
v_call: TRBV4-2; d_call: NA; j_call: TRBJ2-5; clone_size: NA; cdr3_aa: CASSQDFRPQETQYF; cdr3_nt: TGTGCCAGCAGCCAAGATTTTAGGCCCCAAGAGACCCAGTACTTC
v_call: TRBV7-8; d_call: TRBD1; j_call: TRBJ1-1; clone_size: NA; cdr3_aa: CVSSNDRDMGTEAFF; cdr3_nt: TGTGTCAGCAGCAATGACAGGGATATGGGGACTGAAGCTTTCTTT
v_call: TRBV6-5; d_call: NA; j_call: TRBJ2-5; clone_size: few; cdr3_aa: CASSYSPGAETQYF; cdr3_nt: TGTGCCAGCAGTTACTCGCCAGGAGCAGAGACCCAGTACTTC
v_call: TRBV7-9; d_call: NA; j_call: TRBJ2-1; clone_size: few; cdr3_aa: CASIGGAGPHEQFF; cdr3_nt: TGTGCCAGCATTGGGGGCGCCGGGCCCCATGAGCAGTTCTTC
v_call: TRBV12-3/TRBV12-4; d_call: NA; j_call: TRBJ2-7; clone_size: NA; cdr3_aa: CASTPLQGVSEQYF; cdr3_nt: TGTGCCAGCACCCCTCTCCAGGGAGTTAGCGAGCAGTACTTC
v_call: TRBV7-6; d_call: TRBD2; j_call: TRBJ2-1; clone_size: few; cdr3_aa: CASSDGLAGGNEQFF; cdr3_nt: TGTGCCAGCAGCGATGGACTAGCGGGGGGCAATGAGCAGTTCTTC
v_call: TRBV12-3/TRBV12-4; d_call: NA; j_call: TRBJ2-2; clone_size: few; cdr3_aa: CASRNDRRSTGELFF; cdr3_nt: TGTGCCAGCAGGAACGACAGGCGAAGCACCGGGGAGCTGTTTTTT
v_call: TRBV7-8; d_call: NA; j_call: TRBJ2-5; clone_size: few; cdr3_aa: CASSLGRVRETQYF; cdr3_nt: TGTGCCAGCAGCTTAGGCAGGGTACGGGAGACCCAGTACTTC
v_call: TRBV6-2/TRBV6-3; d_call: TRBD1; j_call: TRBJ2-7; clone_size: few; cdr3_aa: CASSYVGTGVYEQYF; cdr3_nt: TGTGCCAGCAGTTATGTTGGGACAGGGGTCTACGAGCAGTACTTC
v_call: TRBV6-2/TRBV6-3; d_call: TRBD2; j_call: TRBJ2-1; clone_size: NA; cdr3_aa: CASTMGGNKQFF; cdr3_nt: TGTGCCAGCACGATGGGAGGGAATAAGCAATTCTTC
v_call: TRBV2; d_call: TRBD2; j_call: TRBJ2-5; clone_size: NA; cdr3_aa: CASSDVAGVTETQYF; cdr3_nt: TGTGCCAGCAGTGATGTAGCGGGAGTTACGGAGACCCAGTACTTC
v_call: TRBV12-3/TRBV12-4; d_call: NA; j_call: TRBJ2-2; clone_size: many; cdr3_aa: CATSRGAGTGELFF; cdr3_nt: TGTGCCACCTCAAGGGGCGCAGGCACCGGGGAGCTGTTTTTT
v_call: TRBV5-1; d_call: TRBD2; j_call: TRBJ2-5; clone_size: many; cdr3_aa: CASSLGSSGVDRMETQYF; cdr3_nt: TGCGCCAGCAGCTTGGGTTCTAGCGGGGTGGACCGGATGGAGACCCAGTACTTC
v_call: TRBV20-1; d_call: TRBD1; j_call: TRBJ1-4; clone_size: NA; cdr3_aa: CSAIGQGGTNEKLFF; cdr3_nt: TGCAGTGCTATTGGACAGGGCGGTACTAATGAAAAACTGTTTTTT
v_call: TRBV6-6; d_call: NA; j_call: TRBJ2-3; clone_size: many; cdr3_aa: CATCDPTRGTDTQYF; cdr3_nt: TGTGCCACCTGCGACCCAACTAGGGGCACAGATACGCAGTATTTT
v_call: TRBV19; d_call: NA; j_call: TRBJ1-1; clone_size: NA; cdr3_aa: CASSIEGYTPFEAFF; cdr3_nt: TGTGCCAGTAGTATCGAGGGCTATACCCCATTTGAAGCTTTCTTT
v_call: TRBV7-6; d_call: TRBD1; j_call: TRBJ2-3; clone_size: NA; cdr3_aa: CAGSLGGSTDTQYF; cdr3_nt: TGTGCCGGCAGCTTAGGGGGCAGCACAGATACGCAGTATTTT
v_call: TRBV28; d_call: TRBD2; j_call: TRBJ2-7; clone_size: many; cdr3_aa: CASSPLSGGRSYEQYF; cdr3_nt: TGTGCCAGCAGTCCGCTTAGCGGGGGACGCTCCTACGAGCAGTACTTC
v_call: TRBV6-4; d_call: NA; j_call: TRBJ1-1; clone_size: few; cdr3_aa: CASSPTGRGEAFF; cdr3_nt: TGTGCCAGCAGTCCTACGGGACGGGGTGAAGCTTTCTTT
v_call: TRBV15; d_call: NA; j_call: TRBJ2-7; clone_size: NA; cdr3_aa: CATSPRPRTLASYEQYF; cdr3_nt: TGTGCCACCAGCCCCCGTCCCCGGACGCTCGCCTCCTACGAGCAGTACTTC
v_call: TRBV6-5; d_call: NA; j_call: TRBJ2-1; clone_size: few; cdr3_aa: CASSYRPQGTLLRNEQFF; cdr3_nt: TGTGCCAGCAGTTACCGACCCCAGGGAACCCTCCTGAGGAATGAGCAGTTCTTC
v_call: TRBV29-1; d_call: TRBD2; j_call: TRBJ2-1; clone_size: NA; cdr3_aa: CSVHLSGGGVNEQFF; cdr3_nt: TGCAGCGTCCACCTGAGCGGGGGGGGGGTGAATGAGCAGTTCTTC
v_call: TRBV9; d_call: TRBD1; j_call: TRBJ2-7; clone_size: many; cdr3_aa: CASSVTGENYEQYF; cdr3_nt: TGTGCCAGCAGCGTAACAGGGGAGAACTACGAGCAGTACTTC
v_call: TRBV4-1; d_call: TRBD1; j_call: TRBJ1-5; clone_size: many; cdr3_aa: CASSVRTGGQPQHF; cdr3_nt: TGCGCCAGCAGCGTGAGGACAGGGGGCCAGCCCCAGCATTTT
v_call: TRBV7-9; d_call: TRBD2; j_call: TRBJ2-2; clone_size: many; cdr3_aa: CASSSGLVNTGELFF; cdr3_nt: TGTGCCAGCAGCTCCGGACTAGTGAACACCGGGGAGCTGTTTTTT
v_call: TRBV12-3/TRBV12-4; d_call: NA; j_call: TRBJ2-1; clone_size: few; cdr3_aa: CASSSLSPPHNEQFF; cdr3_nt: TGTGCCAGCAGCTCTCTATCCCCCCCCCACAATGAGCAGTTCTTC
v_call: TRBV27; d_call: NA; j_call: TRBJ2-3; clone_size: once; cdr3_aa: CASSLGPGGGTDTQYF; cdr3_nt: TGTGCCAGCAGTTTAGGTCCTGGGGGAGGCACAGATACGCAGTATTTT
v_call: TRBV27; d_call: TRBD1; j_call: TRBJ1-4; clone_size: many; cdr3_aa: CASRGQGLWKLFF; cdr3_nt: TGTGCCAGCAGGGGACAGGGTCTTTGGAAACTGTTTTTT
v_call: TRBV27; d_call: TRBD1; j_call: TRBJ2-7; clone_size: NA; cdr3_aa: CASGAQGAFEQYF; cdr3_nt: TGTGCCAGCGGAGCACAGGGGGCGTTCGAGCAGTACTTC
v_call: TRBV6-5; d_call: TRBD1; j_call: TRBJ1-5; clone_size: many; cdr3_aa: CASKNPGTVDQPQHF; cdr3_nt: TGTGCCAGCAAAAATCCCGGGACAGTGGATCAGCCCCAGCATTTT
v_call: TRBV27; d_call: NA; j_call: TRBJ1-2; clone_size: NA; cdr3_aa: CASSSSDSYGYTF; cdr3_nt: TGTGCCAGCAGTTCATCGGACAGTTATGGCTACACCTTC
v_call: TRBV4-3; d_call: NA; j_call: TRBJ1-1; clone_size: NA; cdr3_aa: CASSQDRAMNTEAIF; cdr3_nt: TGCGCCAGCAGCCAAGACAGGGCAATGAACACTGAAGCTATCTTT
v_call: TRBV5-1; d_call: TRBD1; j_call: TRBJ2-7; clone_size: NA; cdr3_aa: CASSLGTGGERYF; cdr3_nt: TGCGCCAGCAGCTTGGGGACAGGGGGCGAGCGGTACTTC